The rows below give T cell receptor beta chains drawn from one sample of a study of Ad26.COV2.S vaccination and SARS-CoV-2 variants. Sequencing used immunoSEQ multiplex PCR; TCRdb keeps in-frame clones, though not all of them. The sample has approximately 340,000 clones, about 85% seen once. The input for sequencing was peripheral blood, taken in a trial of Ad26.COV2.S vaccine versus placebo. Receptors were obtained from a person between 18 and 65 years old who received the Ad26.COV2.S COVID-19 vaccine or a placebo. CDR3s include the opening cysteine and the closing phenylalanine or tryptophan. Each record gives: D gene, V gene, J gene, clone size, CDR3 protein, CDR3 DNA. D genes are given only for firm matches. Size is omitted from some rows. Given values are once, few, many or a class for expanded clones.

D gene: -
V gene: TRBV5-1
J gene: TRBJ2-5
clone size: once
CDR3 protein: CASSPGSPETQYF
CDR3 DNA: TGCGCCAGCAGCCCTGGGAGCCCTGAGACCCAGTACTTC

D gene: -
V gene: TRBV7-8
J gene: TRBJ2-7
clone size: -
CDR3 protein: CASSLEAYEQYF
CDR3 DNA: TGTGCCAGCAGCTTAGAGGCTTACGAGCAGTACTTC

D gene: TRBD1
V gene: TRBV6-5
J gene: TRBJ1-6
clone size: once
CDR3 protein: CASSSRDSRNSPLHF
CDR3 DNA: TGTGCCAGCAGTTCCCGGGACAGCCGAAATTCACCCCTCCACTTT

D gene: -
V gene: TRBV30
J gene: TRBJ2-2
clone size: -
CDR3 protein: CAWVYPLFRVGRTNTGELFF
CDR3 DNA: TGTGCCTGGGTTTACCCCCTTTTTCGGGTGGGCCGCACGAACACCGGGGAGCTGTTTTTT

D gene: -
V gene: TRBV10-2
J gene: TRBJ2-7
clone size: -
CDR3 protein: CASSEVPGALFYEQYF
CDR3 DNA: TGCGCCAGCAGTGAGGTCCCAGGGGCTCTCTTCTACGAGCAGTACTTC

D gene: -
V gene: TRBV18
J gene: TRBJ1-5
clone size: -
CDR3 protein: CASSLGSDSNQPQHF
CDR3 DNA: TGTGCCAGCTCCCTTGGGTCTGATAGCAATCAGCCCCAGCATTTT

D gene: TRBD1
V gene: TRBV5-4
J gene: TRBJ2-3
clone size: -
CDR3 protein: CASSFRDRNTDTQYF
CDR3 DNA: TGTGCCAGCAGCTTCCGGGACAGGAACACAGATACGCAGTATTTT

D gene: TRBD2
V gene: TRBV5-1
J gene: TRBJ2-2
clone size: -
CDR3 protein: CASSLGGSGATGELFF
CDR3 DNA: TGCGCCAGCAGCTTGGGGGGCAGCGGGGCCACCGGGGAGCTGTTTTTT

D gene: -
V gene: TRBV5-1
J gene: TRBJ1-1
clone size: -
CDR3 protein: CASSLDGPTEAFF
CDR3 DNA: TGCGCCAGCAGCTTGGACGGACCGACTGAAGCTTTCTTT

D gene: -
V gene: TRBV2
J gene: TRBJ2-3
clone size: -
CDR3 protein: CASRPVRGTDTQYF
CDR3 DNA: TGTGCCAGCAGACCCGTAAGAGGCACAGATACGCAGTATTTT

D gene: -
V gene: TRBV10-3
J gene: TRBJ1-1
clone size: few
CDR3 protein: CATQWTASTEAFF
CDR3 DNA: TGTGCCACACAATGGACAGCAAGTACTGAAGCTTTCTTT

D gene: -
V gene: TRBV7-2
J gene: TRBJ2-7
clone size: -
CDR3 protein: CASSWKAFGVSYEQYF
CDR3 DNA: TGTGCCAGCAGCTGGAAGGCGTTTGGGGTCTCCTACGAGCAGTACTTC

D gene: TRBD2
V gene: TRBV15
J gene: TRBJ2-7
clone size: -
CDR3 protein: CATRASGIFYEQYF
CDR3 DNA: TGTGCCACCAGGGCAAGCGGGATCTTCTACGAGCAGTACTTC

D gene: -
V gene: TRBV5-6
J gene: TRBJ2-7
clone size: -
CDR3 protein: CASSAMTVYEQYF
CDR3 DNA: TGTGCCAGCAGCGCCATGACAGTCTACGAGCAGTACTTC

D gene: TRBD2
V gene: TRBV7-9
J gene: TRBJ2-2
clone size: -
CDR3 protein: CASSGLAGTNTGELFF
CDR3 DNA: TGTGCCAGCAGCGGACTAGCGGGAACGAACACCGGGGAGCTGTTTTTT

D gene: -
V gene: TRBV5-1
J gene: TRBJ2-1
clone size: -
CDR3 protein: CASSFVQNNEQFF
CDR3 DNA: TGCGCCAGCAGCTTCGTCCAGAACAATGAGCAGTTCTTC

D gene: -
V gene: TRBV28
J gene: TRBJ1-4
clone size: once
CDR3 protein: CASSPPPTGAGKLFF
CDR3 DNA: TGTGCCAGCAGTCCCCCCCCGACAGGCGCCGGAAAACTGTTTTTT

D gene: TRBD2
V gene: TRBV7-9
J gene: TRBJ2-7
clone size: -
CDR3 protein: CASSLAGGPHEQYF
CDR3 DNA: TGTGCCAGCAGCTTAGCGGGAGGGCCTCACGAGCAGTACTTC

D gene: -
V gene: TRBV3-1/TRBV3-2
J gene: TRBJ1-2
clone size: -
CDR3 protein: CASSPDFNYGYTF
CDR3 DNA: TGTGCCAGCAGCCCGGATTTTAACTATGGCTACACCTTC

D gene: -
V gene: TRBV5-1
J gene: TRBJ2-5
clone size: -
CDR3 protein: CASSPRTTGETQYF
CDR3 DNA: TGCGCCAGCAGCCCCCGGACCACCGGAGAGACCCAGTACTTC

D gene: -
V gene: TRBV5-1
J gene: TRBJ2-3
clone size: -
CDR3 protein: CASSLTIQSSTDTQYF
CDR3 DNA: TGCGCCAGCAGCTTAACGATACAATCTAGCACAGATACGCAGTATTTT

D gene: -
V gene: TRBV7-2
J gene: TRBJ2-6
clone size: -
CDR3 protein: CASSLEYSGANVLTF
CDR3 DNA: TGTGCCAGCAGCTTAGAATATTCTGGGGCCAACGTCCTGACTTTC

D gene: -
V gene: TRBV20-1
J gene: TRBJ1-2
clone size: -
CDR3 protein: CSASPARDYGYTF
CDR3 DNA: TGCAGTGCTAGTCCGGCCAGGGACTATGGCTACACCTTC

D gene: -
V gene: TRBV7-2
J gene: TRBJ2-7
clone size: -
CDR3 protein: CASSPQRLGVPSYEQYF
CDR3 DNA: TGTGCCAGCAGCCCCCAACGATTGGGGGTTCCGTCCTACGAGCAGTACTTC

D gene: -
V gene: TRBV11-2
J gene: TRBJ2-5
clone size: -
CDR3 protein: CASSLAGAGETQYF
CDR3 DNA: TGTGCCAGCAGCTTAGCGGGGGCTGGGGAGACCCAGTACTTC

D gene: -
V gene: TRBV12-3/TRBV12-4
J gene: TRBJ1-6
clone size: -
CDR3 protein: CASSFYSSPLHF
CDR3 DNA: TGTGCCAGCAGTTTTTATAGCTCACCCCTCCACTTT

D gene: TRBD1
V gene: TRBV10-1
J gene: TRBJ2-5
clone size: -
CDR3 protein: CASSLDRGVQETQYF
CDR3 DNA: TGCGCCAGCTCTCTGGACAGGGGGGTTCAAGAGACCCAGTACTTC

D gene: -
V gene: TRBV28
J gene: TRBJ2-3
clone size: once
CDR3 protein: CASSLWNPIRGADTQYF
CDR3 DNA: TGTGCCAGCAGTTTATGGAATCCGATCAGGGGCGCAGATACGCAGTATTTT

D gene: -
V gene: TRBV10-3
J gene: TRBJ1-1
clone size: -
CDR3 protein: CATQTRNTEAFF
CDR3 DNA: TGTGCCACCCAGACCAGGAACACTGAAGCTTTCTTT

D gene: TRBD2
V gene: TRBV2
J gene: TRBJ2-5
clone size: -
CDR3 protein: CASLAGETQYF
CDR3 DNA: TGTGCCAGCTTAGCGGGGGAGACCCAGTACTTC